The present entry profiles one TCR beta chain with its context. Its specificity is unknown. Using immunoSEQ multiplex PCR, the repertoire was profiled, and TCRdb retains in-frame clones only, with some absent. The table includes some 2.1 million clones, around 93% detected once. This entry is derived from a study of shared clonotypes between healthy human individuals. For the study at large: CD8 memory received one plate per donor, CD8 naive two, CD4 memory three and CD4 naive three.

Findings and caveats of the study: The donor pool, a small one, limited the genetic and exposure-history diversity represented.

V was clipped by 4 bases and J by 1 base, with 17 bases between them. Germline CDR1 SGDLS, CDR2 YYNGEE. The CDR3 is 16 residues long. CD45RO-negative, CCR7-positively selected cells formed the naive CD8 fraction, excluding terminally differentiated effector memory CD45RA+ cells. The chain combines TRBV9 with TRBJ2-5; the D gene could be TRBD1 or TRBD2 (6 bases each). The clonotype was recovered from a man in his late teens or twenties in good health. Some clones in this sample may be carry-over from other donors' samples. The sequencing input was naive CD8+ T cells from PBMCs. CDR3 nucleotides: TGTGCCAGCAGCCCAATGGGGGGCGGCCCCCAAGAGACCCAGTACTTC. Protein product: CASSPMGGGPQETQYF.